This T cell receptor (beta chain) was documented in a study of shared clonotypes between healthy human individuals (dated by TCRdb to about 2020). Notes on the research overall: The cohort included three men and a couple of women between 18 and 49 years of age. For each donor, CD4 naive and CD4 memory were each run on three plates, CD8 naive on two plates, and CD8 memory on one plate. The study deeply sequenced blood TCR repertoires of about 5 healthy adults to estimate repertoire size and the extent of clonotype sharing between individuals. Libraries were prepared and TCR repertoires were sequenced by different laboratories using diverse techniques, in order to increase sequencing depth and limit assay-specific biases. Between about 0.85 and 9.5 billion PBMCs per donor were obtained by leukapheresis.

Taken from the germline V gene (reference sequence), the CDR1 and CDR2 loops are SEHNR and FQNEAQ. V and J are trimmed by 10 bases and 2 bases, and the gene matches miss 4 bases of the junction. There are 14 amino acids in the CDR3, from cysteine to phenylalanine inclusive. Kept here is only the CDR3 DNA, which spans 42 bases and is read in frame from base 1. For the CD8 naive samples, CD45RO-negative cells were positively selected for CCR7, yielding a CD45RA+CCR7+ population from which TemRA cells were excluded. The donors were healthy, HIV-negative adults with no recently reported acute infections or vaccinations. Every donor was a Caucasian adult living in Nashville, Tennessee, USA. Blood was collected by leukapheresis, and PBMCs were isolated by Ficoll-Histopaque density gradient centrifugation and then cryopreserved in liquid nitrogen vapor phase. Analytical flow cytometry was used to check the purity and quantity of every magnetically sorted T cell population. Genomic DNA was isolated from each sorted fraction and quantified by UV absorbance on a Nanodrop 2000c.

TCR CDR3 regions were amplified from genomic DNA by multiplex PCR using the deep immunoSEQ assay. Extracted genomic DNA from each cell subset was distributed evenly across all wells of several immunoSEQ 96-well plates, and each plate was treated as a replicate. For sorted subsets, approximately 190 ng genomic DNA, equal to approximately 30,000 T cell genomes, was loaded into each replicate PCR. Purified libraries were measured with a Qubit 3.0 fluorometer, size-checked on a Bioanalyzer 2100, and measured again with the KAPA Library Quantification kit. A separate single-read 150-cycle Illumina NextSeq 550 flow cell was used to sequence each immunoSEQ 96-well plate. Per the source publication's procedure: Because the immunoSEQ output included only junctional sequences and no quality scores, the filtering could not be the same as the filtering used for full-length reads. Sequences were annotated with PyIR, a Python wrapper for IgBLAST v1.9, using IMGT germline references to assign V/J genes and CDR3. Reads were filtered out if the reads had weak V/J assignments (E-value above 1e-6), no CDR3, stop codons, out-of-frame junctions, or ambiguous translated residues. V3J clonotypes were defined as sequences sharing the same inferred V gene, J gene, and CDR3 amino acid sequence. Percentage overlap between repertoires was calculated by dividing the number of shared unique clonotypes by the size of the smaller repertoire. RTK rarefaction, the Chao1 estimator, and Recon v2.1 estimates of unobserved clonotypes were used to assess repertoire richness. Generation probabilities for all TCRbeta clonotypes obtained by the gDNA method from several donors were computed using OLGA. What TCRdb holds here is the immuneACCESS table cut down to in-frame rearrangements. Part of the clones is not present; checked against another copy, under half of the missing clones reflect an unresolved V gene, and the others are unexplained. That table furnishes V, J and clone size, whereas the DNA furnished D and trimming. In all, the sample holds roughly 2.1 million clones, and more than 85% of those were seen once. The ten largest make up more than 1.5% of the sample.

What the study reported, not specific to this receptor: Even with the large sequencing depth, rarefaction of the sorted-subset datasets indicated that sequencing was incomplete. Pairwise subsampling indicated that sequencing depth was expected to affect the degree of clonotype sharing among donors. Sampling was limited to blood, and TCR repertoires in tissue likely differ from TCR repertoires in blood. Because the study included a small number of donors, the genetic and exposure-history diversity represented was limited. Compared with non-shared clonotypes, the clonotypes found in all four sorted-subset donors had higher generation probabilities. Estimated clonotype richness was generally larger for naive than for memory subsets. Sharing across several donors was observed for about 5% of naive CD4, 3.5% of naive CD8, about 2.3% of memory CD4, and around 0.44% of memory CD8 clonotypes.

Of note for this clone: Its antigen is still unknown. Base qualities are not recorded, but no much larger clone differs from it by a single base.

The TCR was taken from a young man in good health. Some clones in this sample may be carry-over from other donors' samples. The sample comprised naive CD8+ T cells from PBMCs. Taken with the paper, the label for cell subset or site translates to: CD45RA+CCR7+. The chain joins TRBV7-9 to TRBJ2-1, and 11 bases in between align with TRBD2. The encoded CDR3 is CATTSGSTYNEQFF. Here is the DNA: TGTGCCACTACTAGCGGGAGTACCTACAATGAGCAGTTCTTC.